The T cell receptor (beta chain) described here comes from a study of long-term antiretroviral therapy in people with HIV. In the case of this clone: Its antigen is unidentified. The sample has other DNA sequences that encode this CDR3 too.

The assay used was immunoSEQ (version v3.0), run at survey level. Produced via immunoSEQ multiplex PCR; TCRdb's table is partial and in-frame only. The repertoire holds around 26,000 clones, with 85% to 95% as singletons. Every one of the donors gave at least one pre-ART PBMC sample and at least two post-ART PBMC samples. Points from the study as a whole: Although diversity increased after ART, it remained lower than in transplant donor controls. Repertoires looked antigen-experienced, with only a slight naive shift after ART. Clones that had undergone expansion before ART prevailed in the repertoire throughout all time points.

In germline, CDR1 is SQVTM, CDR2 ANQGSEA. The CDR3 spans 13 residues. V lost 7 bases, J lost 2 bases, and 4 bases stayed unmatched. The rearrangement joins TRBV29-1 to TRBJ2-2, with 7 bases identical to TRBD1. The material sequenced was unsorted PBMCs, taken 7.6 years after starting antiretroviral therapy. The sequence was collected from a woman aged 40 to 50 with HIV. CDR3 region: CSGRDSNTGELFF. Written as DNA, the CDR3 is TGCAGCGGCCGGGACAGTAACACCGGGGAGCTGTTTTTT.